The 27 T cell receptor beta chains below were found in one sample sequenced in a study of blood T cell repertoires in COVID-19. Sequencing used immunoSEQ multiplex PCR; TCRdb keeps in-frame clones, though not all of them. The data show hundreds of thousands of clones, approximately 88% seen once. Sequenced: peripheral blood. The source is a woman aged 50 to 60 with COVID-19, enrolled during active disease.

This clone was seen only once. The rearrangement uses TRBV28 and TRBJ1-2, with a tentative D call TRBD1 (6 bases). Trimming stripped 6 bases from V and 4 bases from J, with 12 bases between. CDR3 length equals 13 residues. Germline lookup yields CDR1 MDHEN and CDR2 SYDVKM. CDR3 amino acids: CASSSGVTYGYTF. The CDR3 bases are TGTGCCAGCAGCTCAGGGGTAACCTATGGCTACACCTTC.

The V call is TRBV5-1, the J call TRBJ1-2; possibly TRBD1 for D (5 bases). CDR1 is SGHRS, CDR2 YFSETQ, per germline. Deletions cut 3 bases from V and 7 bases from J, with 16 bases between. The CDR3 runs 14 residues. CDR3 bases: TGCGCCAGCAGCTCCCTGACAAGCGGGGGTGGCTACACCTTC. Translation: CASSSLTSGGGYTF.

The J gene is TRBJ2-7, the V gene TRBV6-5, with TRBD1 matching 9 bases. CDR1 MNHEY and CDR2 SVGAGI come from the germline V gene. The V segment lost 7 bases and the J segment 7 bases; nucleotides outside the gene matches: 5. This CDR3 spans 12 amino acids. The CDR3 region has the DNA TGTGCCAGCACTGGGACAGGGCGGGAGCAGTACTTC. Translation gives CASTGTGREQYF.

In its sample, this clone was seen once. The rearrangement links TRBV30 to TRBJ2-3, with 10 bases fitting TRBD2. CDR1 and CDR2 from the germline V gene are GTSNPN and SVGIG (reference sequence). V lost 3 bases, J lost 14 bases, and 17 bases stayed unmatched. This CDR3 contains 15 residues. The DNA for the CDR3 is TGTGCCTGGAGCCGTAGCGGGGGGACCTGGGGCGGGTGGTATTTT. Translation: CAWSRSGGTWGGWYF.

This chain links TRBV11-2 with TRBJ2-3; 12 bases align to TRBD2. Trimming took 5 bases from V and 5 from J; bases not matched to a gene: 5. The CDR3 runs 15 residues. CDR1 SGHAT and CDR2 FQNNGV come from the germline V gene. DNA for the CDR3: TGTGCCAGCAGCCCTAGCGGGGGGGCAGGAGATACGCAGTATTTT. Its translation: CASSPSGGAGDTQYF. Looking up the rest from reference TRBV11-2 and TRBJ2-3 gives the full variable domain: EAGVAQSPRYKIIEKRQSVAFWCNPISGHATLYWYQQILGQGPKLLIQFQNNGVVDDSQLPKDRFSAERLKGVDSTLKIQPAKLEDSAVYLCASSPSGGAGDTQYFGPGTRLTVL.

This rearrangement joins TRBV10-1 to TRBJ1-1; weak D call: TRBD1 (5 bases). Germline values: CDR1 WNHNN, CDR2 SYGVQD (reference sequence). Between the trimmed V and J ends, which lost 8 bases and 0 bases, there was a span of 13 bases. The CDR3 length is 14 residues. CDR3 protein: CASVGQALNTEAFF. CDR3 DNA sequence: TGCGCCAGCGTAGGACAAGCCCTGAACACTGAAGCTTTCTTT.

V is TRBV29-1 and J is TRBJ2-7; D is undetermined. Germline V gene sequence: CDR1 SQVTM, CDR2 ANQGSEA. The CDR3 runs to 11 residues. The V end was cut by 6 bases, the J end by 6 bases, with 12 bases between. The CDR3 reads CSVLRSGEQYF. CDR3 DNA sequence: TGCAGCGTCCTCCGCTCGGGCGAGCAGTACTTC.

The V and J genes are TRBV5-6 and TRBJ1-2, with D unclear. Germline loops: CDR1 SGHDT, CDR2 YYEEEE. V lost 4 bases and J 0 bases, leaving 16 bases between the germline ends. CDR3 length: 16 amino acids. The chain's CDR3 is CASSPGIWEANYGYTF. For the CDR3, the DNA is TGTGCCAGCAGCCCGGGGATTTGGGAAGCTAACTATGGCTACACCTTC.

V usage is TRBV9 and J usage is TRBJ2-2; no firm D call. Trimming took 4 bases from V and 8 from J, leaving 6 bases between them. This CDR3 is 11 amino acids long. Germline V gene lookup returns CDR1 SGDLS and CDR2 YYNGEE. As DNA, the CDR3 is TGTGCCAGCAGCTCCCCGGGGGAGCTGTTTTTT. Its translation: CASSSPGELFF.

The V and J genes are TRBV27 and TRBJ2-7; TRBD1 matches 10 bases. V gave up 7 bases and J gave up 4 bases; unmatched junction bases: 7. Germline lookup yields CDR1 MNHEY and CDR2 SMNVEV (reference sequence). This CDR3 has 14 residues. The DNA of the CDR3 is TGTGCCAGCACCCCGACAGGGGGCAGGTACGAGCAGTACTTC. Its protein product is CASTPTGGRYEQYF.

The chain couples TRBV12-3 or TRBV12-4 to TRBJ2-7; tentatively, D is TRBD2 (7 bases). With 7 bases removed from V and 7 bases from J, the gap between germline ends came to 17 bases. The CDR3 is 13 residues long. The CDR3 DNA reads TGTGCCAGCAACCTTGGGGGGGCGAGTGAGCAGTACTTC. Amino acid sequence: CASNLGGASEQYF.

The genes are TRBV7-2 and TRBJ1-1; possibly TRBD1 for D (5 bases). CDR1 is SGHTA, CDR2 FQGNSA, per germline. The ends were cut back, 5 bases at V and 11 bases at J, with 24 bases in the middle. The CDR3 consists of 15 residues. The CDR3 sequence: CASSLVDLPGVNAFF. The CDR3 region has the DNA TGTGCCAGCAGCCTCGTAGACCTTCCGGGGGTTAACGCTTTCTTT.

To note about this clone: The identical CDR3 is also encoded by other nucleotide sequences in the sample. The chain is built from TRBV5-1 and TRBJ2-7; maybe TRBD2 (6 bases). V was shortened by 0 bases and J by 2 bases, with 9 bases between the two germline ends. Germline CDR1 reads SGHRS; CDR2 reads YFSETQ. This CDR3 spans 14 amino acids. The CDR3 coding sequence is TGCGCCAGCAGCTTGGGGGGCGGGACCTACGAGCAGTACTTC. As protein: CASSLGGGTYEQYF.

J is TRBJ1-3 and V is TRBV2; 9 bases fit TRBD1. This CDR3 contains 15 residues. Germline assignment: CDR1 SNHLY and CDR2 FYNNEI. J was trimmed by 4 bases and V by 6 bases; bases with no gene match: 7. CDR3 in DNA: TGTGCCAGCAGGGTGGGACAGGGCTCAGGAAACACCATATATTTT. It yields the protein CASRVGQGSGNTIYF.

The V gene is TRBV5-1, the J gene TRBJ1-6; 8 nucleotides line up with TRBD1. V lost 1 base, J lost 10 bases, and 16 bases stayed unmatched. Per the germline V gene, CDR1 is SGHRS and CDR2 is YFSETQ. CDR3 length: 18 amino acids. The CDR3 bases are TGCGCCAGCAGCTTGACGGACAGGGTTTCGGTTGGAGGCTCACCCCTCCACTTT. Protein sequence: CASSLTDRVSVGGSPLHF.

V is TRBV11-2 and J is TRBJ2-4; a possible D gene is TRBD2 (7 bases). Per the germline V gene, CDR1 is SGHAT and CDR2 is FQNNGV. Between the trimmed V and J ends, which lost 3 bases and 8 bases, there was a span of 14 bases. The CDR3 has 14 amino acids. CDR3 loop: CASSLGGGVDIQYF. The CDR3 DNA sequence: TGTGCCAGCAGCTTGGGAGGGGGGGTTGACATTCAGTACTTC.

The rearrangement joins TRBV6-1 to TRBJ1-6; maybe TRBD1 (5 bases). V gave up 3 bases and J gave up 7 bases, with 16 bases separating them. The CDR3 loop spans 16 amino acids. Germline-derived CDR1 and CDR2 are MNHNS and SASEGT. The DNA of the CDR3 is TGTGCCAGCAGTGACAGCCCCAGGGTCGGGAATTCACCCCTCCACTTT. This translates into CASSDSPRVGNSPLHF.

The V gene is TRBV4-2, the J gene TRBJ2-3; D uncertain. Per germline, CDR1 LGHNA and CDR2 YNFKEQ. V was pared by 1 base and J by 0 bases, with 8 bases between. The CDR3 totals 15 residues. The CDR3 DNA reads as TGTGCCAGCAGCCAAGTAGGCGGAAGCACAGATACGCAGTATTTT. Encoded protein: CASSQVGGSTDTQYF.

This clone was counted between two and nine times. The chain joins TRBV24-1 to TRBJ2-3, with TRBD2 matching over 15 bases. V dropped 3 bases and J dropped 0; count of bases not matched to a gene: 3. This CDR3 spans 18 amino acids. Germline CDR1 KGHDR, CDR2 SFDVKD. DNA of the CDR3: TGTGCCACCAGTGATGGGACTAGCGGGGGGCCAAGCACAGATACGCAGTATTTT. It specifies CATSDGTSGGPSTDTQYF.

The genes are TRBV18 and TRBJ2-5; D ambiguous. CDR1 is KGHSH, CDR2 LQKENI, per germline. The CDR3 covers 13 residues. The V end was cut by 0 bases, the J end by 4 bases, with 6 bases between. CDR3 sequence: CASSPPNGETQYF. Here the CDR3 DNA reads TGTGCCAGCTCACCACCGAACGGAGAGACCCAGTACTTC. Drawing the rest from reference TRBV18 and TRBJ2-5, the complete variable domain is NAGVMQNPRHLVRRRGQEARLRCSPMKGHSHVYWYRQLPEEGLKFMVYLQKENIIDESGMPKERFSAEFPKEGPSILRIQQVVRGDSAAYFCASSPPNGETQYFGPGTRLLVL.

The chain combines TRBV10-2 with TRBJ1-2, with 8 nucleotides matching TRBD1. Per the germline V gene, CDR1 is WSHSY and CDR2 is SAAADI. This CDR3 is built from 19 residues. V shed 3 bases, J shed 8 bases, and the junction held 23 bases outside the gene matches. CDR3 residues: CASSEANLVLTGGGKGYTF. CDR3 nucleotide sequence: TGCGCCAGCAGTGAAGCCAATCTCGTACTCACAGGGGGGGGTAAAGGCTACACCTTC.

The chain recombines TRBV7-3 with TRBJ2-3; 7 nucleotides match TRBD2. The CDR3 is made up of 16 amino acids. Germline V gene data show CDR1 as SGHTA and CDR2 as FQGTGA. J was trimmed by 7 bases and V by 5 bases; bases with no gene match: 15. The CDR3 here is CASSPRASGAGNTQYF. CDR3 coding DNA: TGTGCCAGCAGCCCTAGGGCTAGCGGTGCTGGGAATACGCAGTATTTT.

The CDR3 DNA sequence: TGTGCCAGCAGCTTTAGCGGGATTCAGCCCCAGCATTTT. It specifies CASSFSGIQPQHF. The genes are TRBV5-6 and TRBJ1-5, with D unclear. Trimming stripped 2 bases from V and 6 bases from J, with 9 bases between. Germline values: CDR1 SGHDT, CDR2 YYEEEE. The CDR3 has 13 amino acids. Filled out from reference TRBV5-6 and TRBJ1-5, the complete variable domain reads DAGVTQSPTHLIKTRGQQVTLRCSPKSGHDTVSWYQQALGQGPQFIFQYYEEEERQRGNFPDRFSGHQFPNYSSELNVNALLLGDSALYLCASSFSGIQPQHFGDGTRLSIL.

The V call is TRBV13, the J call TRBJ2-7; weak D call: TRBD2 (6 bases). Germline V lookup: CDR1 PRHDT, CDR2 FYEKMQ (reference sequence). This CDR3 is built from 14 residues. Trimming took off 3 bases at V and 7 bases at J, with 16 bases between the two ends. CDR3 nucleotide sequence: TGTGCCAGCAGCTTCTGGGACTCCCCTGGAGAGCAGTACTTC. Translating gives CASSFWDSPGEQYF.

The genes are TRBV24-1 and TRBJ2-3; the D is unclear. Germline CDR1 KGHDR, CDR2 SFDVKD. Trimming left V 0 bases short and J 6 bases short, with 9 bases between. This CDR3 comprises 14 residues. CDR3 region: CATSDLGPVDTQYF. CDR3 sequence (DNA): TGTGCCACCAGTGATTTGGGCCCAGTGGATACGCAGTATTTT.

This clone was seen a single time. V usage is TRBV11-2 and J usage is TRBJ1-1, with no clear D. This CDR3 is 12 amino acids long. Deletions cut 5 bases from V and 5 bases from J, with 9 bases between. In germline, CDR1 is SGHAT, CDR2 FQNNGV. CDR3 DNA sequence: TGTGCCAGCAGCCGTACGGGGACTGAAGCTTTCTTT. It specifies CASSRTGTEAFF.

This clone was observed once. J is TRBJ2-2 and V is TRBV5-4, with TRBD2 identical over 10 bases. After removal of 2 bases from V and 3 bases from J, the junction contained 1 base not matched to a gene. In germline, CDR1 is SGHNT, CDR2 YYREEE (reference sequence). The CDR3 is 15 residues long. The CDR3 sequence: CASSFLAGDTGELFF. DNA for the CDR3: TGTGCCAGCAGCTTTCTAGCGGGGGACACCGGGGAGCTGTTTTTT.